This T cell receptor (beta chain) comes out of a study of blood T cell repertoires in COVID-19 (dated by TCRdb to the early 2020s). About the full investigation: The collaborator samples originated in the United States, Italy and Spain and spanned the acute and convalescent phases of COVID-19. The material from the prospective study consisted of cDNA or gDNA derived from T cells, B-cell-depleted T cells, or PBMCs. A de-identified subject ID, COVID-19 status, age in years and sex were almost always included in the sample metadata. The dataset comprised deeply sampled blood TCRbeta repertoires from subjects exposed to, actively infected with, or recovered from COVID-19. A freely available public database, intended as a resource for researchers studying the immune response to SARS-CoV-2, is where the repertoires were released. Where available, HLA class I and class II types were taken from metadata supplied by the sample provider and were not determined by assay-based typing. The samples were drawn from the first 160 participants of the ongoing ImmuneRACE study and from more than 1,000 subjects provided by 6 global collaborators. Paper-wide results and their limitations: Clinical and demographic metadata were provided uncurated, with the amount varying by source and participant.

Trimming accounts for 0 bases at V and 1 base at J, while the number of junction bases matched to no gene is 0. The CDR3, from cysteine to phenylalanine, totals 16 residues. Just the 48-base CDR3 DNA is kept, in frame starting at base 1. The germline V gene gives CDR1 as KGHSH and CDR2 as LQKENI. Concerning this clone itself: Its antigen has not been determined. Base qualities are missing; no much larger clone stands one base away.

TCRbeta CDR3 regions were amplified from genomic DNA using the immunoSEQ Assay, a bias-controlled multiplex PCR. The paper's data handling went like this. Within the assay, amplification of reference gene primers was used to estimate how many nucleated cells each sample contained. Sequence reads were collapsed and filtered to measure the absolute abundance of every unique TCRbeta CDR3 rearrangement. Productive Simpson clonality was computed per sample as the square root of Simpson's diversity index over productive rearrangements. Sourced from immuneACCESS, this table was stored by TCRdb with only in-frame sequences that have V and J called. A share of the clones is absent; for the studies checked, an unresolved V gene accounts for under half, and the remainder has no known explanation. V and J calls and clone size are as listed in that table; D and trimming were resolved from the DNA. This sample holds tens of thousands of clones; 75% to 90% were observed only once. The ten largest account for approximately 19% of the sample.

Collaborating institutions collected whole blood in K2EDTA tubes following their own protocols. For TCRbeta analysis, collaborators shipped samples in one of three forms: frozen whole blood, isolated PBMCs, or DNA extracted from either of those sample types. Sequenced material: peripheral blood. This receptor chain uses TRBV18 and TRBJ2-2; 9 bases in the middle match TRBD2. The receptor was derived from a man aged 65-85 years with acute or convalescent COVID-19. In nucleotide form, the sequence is TGTGCCAGCTCACCACCTAGCGGGAGGAACACCGGGGAGCTGTTTTTT. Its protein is CASSPPSGRNTGELFF.